This T cell receptor (beta chain) originates from a study of cytomegalovirus exposure and HLA in healthy donors. Findings of the study overall: In vitro confirmation showed a few CMV-associated chains to be CMV antigen specific.

This CDR3 is built from 16 residues. Trimming cost V 4 bases and J 4 bases, with 16 bases left between them. CDR1 and CDR2 from the germline V gene are KGHSH and LQKENI. This clone was detected only a few times. What it binds is unknown. Primers: 60 Vbeta forward and 13 Jbeta reverse. Profiling relied on immunoSEQ multiplex PCR, and the TCRdb table lists in-frame clones only, not all of them. The sample records about 96,000 clones, under 85% being singletons. The chain combines TRBV18 with TRBJ2-2; D may be TRBD2 (6 bases). The TCR sequence derives from a man aged 45-65 years in good health and CMV-seropositive. The sequencing input was PBMCs. The CDR3 sequence: CASSRAVGGLTGELFF. The CDR3 bases are TGTGCCAGCTCACGGGCCGTTGGAGGGCTCACCGGGGAGCTGTTTTTT.